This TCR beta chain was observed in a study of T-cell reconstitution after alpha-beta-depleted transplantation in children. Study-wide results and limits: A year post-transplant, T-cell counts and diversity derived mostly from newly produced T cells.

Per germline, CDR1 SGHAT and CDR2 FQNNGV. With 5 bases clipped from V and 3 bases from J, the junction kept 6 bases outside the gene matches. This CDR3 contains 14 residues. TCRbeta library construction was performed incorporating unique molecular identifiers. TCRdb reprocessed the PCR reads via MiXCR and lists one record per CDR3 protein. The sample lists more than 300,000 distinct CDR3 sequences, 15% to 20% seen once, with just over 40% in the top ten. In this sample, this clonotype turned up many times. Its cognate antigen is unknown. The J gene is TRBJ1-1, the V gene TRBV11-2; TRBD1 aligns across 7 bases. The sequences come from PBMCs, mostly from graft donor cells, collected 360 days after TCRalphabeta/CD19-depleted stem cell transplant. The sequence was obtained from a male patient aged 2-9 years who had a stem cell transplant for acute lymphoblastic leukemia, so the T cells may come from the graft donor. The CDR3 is CASSLYRGHTEAFF. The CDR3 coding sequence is TGTGCCAGCAGCCTTTACAGGGGCCACACTGAAGCTTTCTTT.